This T cell receptor (beta chain) is from a study of blood T cell repertoires in COVID-19. CDR1 is SGDLS and CDR2 is YYNGEE in the germline V gene. The CDR3 length is 16 residues. The J segment lost 3 bases and the V segment lost 3 bases, leaving 7 bases of the junction unmatched. Methods used by the authors: Reference gene primer amplification yielded estimated nucleated cell counts. The table came from immunoSEQ multiplex PCR; TCRdb's copy has only in-frame clones and leaves some out. For V, J and clone size, that table is used; D and trimming come from the DNA. The sample yields roughly 51,000 clones, 80% to 90% seen once.

This receptor was obtained from an elderly woman with acute or convalescent COVID-19. The sample taken for sequencing was peripheral blood. This chain joins TRBV9 and TRBJ2-3; TRBD2 aligns across 10 bases. CDR3 nucleotide sequence: TGTGCCAGCAGCGGACCAGCGGGGGGGCGGACAGATACGCAGTATTTT. Its translation: CASSGPAGGRTDTQYF.